Listed below are T cell receptor beta chains from one sample, sequenced in a study of immune characterization of retroperitoneal liposarcoma. Each CDR3 protein gets one entry after TCRdb re-called the PCR reads with MiXCR. This sample has approximately 4,400 distinct CDR3 sequences; roughly a third occur once, and the top ten carry 25% to 35%. The sequenced sample consisted of tumor tissue. Receptor source: a male donor with retroperitoneal liposarcoma. Each CDR3 is given with its conserved first and last residue. The D gene is left open where the match is weak. A row's size may be missing; if present it is once, few, many or a size class.

size: .; V: TRBV11-1; J: TRBJ2-7; D: TRBD1; DNA: TGTGCCAGCAGCGCCGGACAGGGTGGATCCTACGAGCAGTACTTC; CDR3: CASSAGQGGSYEQYF
size: few; V: TRBV20-1; J: TRBJ2-1; D: .; DNA: TGCAGTGCTAGAGTCCTGAGGTCCCATGAGCAGTTCTTC; CDR3: CSARVLRSHEQFF
size: few; V: TRBV5-4; J: TRBJ1-3; D: TRBD1; DNA: TGTGCCAGCAGCTTACCCGGGACAGAGGCTGGAAACACCATATATTTT; CDR3: CASSLPGTEAGNTIYF
size: .; V: TRBV7-8; J: TRBJ2-1; D: .; DNA: TGTGCCAGCAGCCCGAACCACGGGGGAGATGAGCAGTTCTTC; CDR3: CASSPNHGGDEQFF
size: few; V: TRBV6-6; J: TRBJ1-4; D: .; DNA: TGTGCCAGCAGTGCACAGGGTCGAGGAGAAAAACTGTTTTTT; CDR3: CASSAQGRGEKLFF
size: medium-sized; V: TRBV12-3/TRBV12-4; J: TRBJ2-1; D: .; DNA: TGTGCCAGCAGTTTCCCAGGGGCCGTGCATGAGCAGTTCTTC; CDR3: CASSFPGAVHEQFF
size: few; V: TRBV5-1; J: TRBJ2-5; D: TRBD2; DNA: TGCGCCAGCAGCCGCGGGGGAGAGACCCAGTACTTC; CDR3: CASSRGGETQYF
size: many; V: TRBV12-3/TRBV12-4; J: TRBJ2-3; D: TRBD2; DNA: TGTGCCAGCAAGGCTAGCGGGAGCGCAGATACGCAGTATTTT; CDR3: CASKASGSADTQYF
size: few; V: TRBV7-2; J: TRBJ2-3; D: .; DNA: TGTGCCAGCAGCTTAGCGCCATGGAGGAGGGCAGATACGCAGTATTTT; CDR3: CASSLAPWRRADTQYF
size: medium-sized; V: TRBV6-1; J: TRBJ2-1; D: .; DNA: TGTGCCAGCAGTGATTCTAAAAATGAGCAGTTCTTC; CDR3: CASSDSKNEQFF
size: .; V: TRBV6-1; J: TRBJ2-1; D: .; DNA: TGTGCCTCCCTGGGGGGCGGGTTTTCCTACAATGAGCAGTTCTTC; CDR3: CASLGGGFSYNEQFF
size: .; V: TRBV4-1; J: TRBJ1-4; D: .; DNA: TGCGCCAGCAGCCAAGTCGGGGGCCATGAAAAACTGTTTTTT; CDR3: CASSQVGGHEKLFF
size: medium-sized; V: TRBV7-6; J: TRBJ1-1; D: .; DNA: TGTGCCAGCAGCCCCTCAAGTGGGGTGAACACTGAAGCTTTCTTT; CDR3: CASSPSSGVNTEAFF
size: few; V: TRBV6-1; J: TRBJ2-5; D: .; DNA: TGTGCCAGCAGTCGACAGTGGGATGAGCAGTACTTC; CDR3: CASSRQWDEQYF
size: many; V: TRBV7-2; J: TRBJ2-7; D: TRBD2; DNA: TGTGCCAGCAGCCCCTCCGGGAGACTAGCTCGCTTCGAGCAGTACTTC; CDR3: CASSPSGRLARFEQYF
size: medium-sized; V: TRBV6-1; J: TRBJ1-1; D: .; DNA: TGTGCCAGCAGTCAAGGGGGTTGGACTGAAGCTTTCTTT; CDR3: CASSQGGWTEAFF
size: few; V: TRBV7-2; J: TRBJ1-4; D: TRBD1; DNA: TGTGCCAGCAGCTACGACAGGGGAGATGAAAAACTGTTTTTT; CDR3: CASSYDRGDEKLFF
size: .; V: TRBV7-2; J: TRBJ2-3; D: .; DNA: TGTGCCAGCAGCTCCAGGGCAATAAGCACAGATACGCAGTATTTT; CDR3: CASSSRAISTDTQYF
size: many; V: TRBV6-1; J: TRBJ2-5; D: .; DNA: TGTGCCAGCAGTTCCTTTGGGGGGAAAGGAATGGAGACCCAGTACTTC; CDR3: CASSSFGGKGMETQYF
size: .; V: TRBV6-1; J: TRBJ2-7; D: .; DNA: TGTGCCAGCAGCGACAGGCTGGCCTACGAGCAGTACTTC; CDR3: CASSDRLAYEQYF
size: .; V: TRBV11-3; J: TRBJ2-3; D: TRBD1; DNA: TGTGCCGGCAGCCTCCAGGGGGCCGACTACGAGCAGTATTTT; CDR3: CAGSLQGADYEQYF
size: medium-sized; V: TRBV27; J: TRBJ2-1; D: TRBD1; DNA: TGTGCCAGCAGTAGGACTCACGGGACAGGCTTGAAACCCTACGAGCAGTTCTTC; CDR3: CASSRTHGTGLKPYEQFF